Included here is one T cell receptor beta chain sequence, with context. On ten immunoSEQ deep assay plates, unsorted PBMC DNA was sequenced. Clones were sequenced by immunoSEQ multiplex PCR, and TCRdb holds only the in-frame ones, with some missing. The sample yields 520,000 or so clones, 79% seen once. The data originate from a study of shared clonotypes between healthy human individuals. The CDR3 contains 14 residues. CDR1 and CDR2 (germline): SGHTA, FQGNSA. The germline V and J ends were trimmed by 1 base and 2 bases, with 9 bases remaining between them. What was sequenced was PBMCs. This clonotype originated in a woman in her forties in good health. Some clones in this sample may be carry-over from other donors' samples. The chain has TRBV7-2 and TRBJ2-7; maybe TRBD2 (6 bases). The CDR3 is CASSLGGATYEQYF. CDR3 nucleotide sequence: TGTGCCAGCAGCTTAGGCGGGGCGACCTACGAGCAGTACTTC.